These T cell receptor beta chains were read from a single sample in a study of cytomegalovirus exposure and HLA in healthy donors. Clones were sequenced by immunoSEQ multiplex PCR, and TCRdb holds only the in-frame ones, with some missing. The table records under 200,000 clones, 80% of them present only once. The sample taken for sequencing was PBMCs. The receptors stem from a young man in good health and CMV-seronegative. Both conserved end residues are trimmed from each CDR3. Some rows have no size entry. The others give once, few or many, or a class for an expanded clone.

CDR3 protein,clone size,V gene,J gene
ASTRSSNTEAF,NA,TRBV6-1,TRBJ1-1
ASSFAETQY,NA,TRBV27,TRBJ2-5
ASSLIPGYEQY,NA,TRBV7-3,TRBJ2-7
ASSQRGGGTDTQY,NA,TRBV6-5,TRBJ2-3
ASSFARTGDYYEQY,NA,TRBV6-5,TRBJ2-7
ASNLAPSYNEQF,NA,TRBV9,TRBJ2-1
ASSPVAHSPTGELF,NA,TRBV7-9,TRBJ2-2
SSSLGAEAF,NA,TRBV7-9,TRBJ1-1
ASSLNLGEETQY,NA,TRBV7-3,TRBJ2-5
ASSLIRVNRNEQY,few,TRBV7-3,TRBJ2-7
ASRHRGFNTEAF,few,TRBV4-2,TRBJ1-1
ASSVGRGQDTQY,NA,TRBV9,TRBJ2-3
ASSFIVTGNTEAF,few,TRBV5-6,TRBJ1-1
ASYFVTGAEAF,NA,TRBV28,TRBJ1-1
ASSSPWGQGNQPQH,NA,TRBV21-1,TRBJ1-5
LDRENYGYT,NA,TRBV20-1,TRBJ1-2
VSSPLGTGRNNEQF,NA,TRBV18,TRBJ2-1
ASSLGQAAYEQY,NA,TRBV7-9,TRBJ2-7
ASSFSGITSEQF,NA,TRBV5-6,TRBJ2-1
ASSLGGQNNYGYT,NA,TRBV7-9,TRBJ1-2
ASKGRDYSSYEQY,NA,TRBV6-5,TRBJ2-7
ASSLVLDRELNQPQH,NA,TRBV28,TRBJ1-5
ASSFTVTAGSTTDTQY,NA,TRBV7-9,TRBJ2-3
ATSRDLRPGQGFSGT,NA,TRBV15,TRBJ1-2
ASSQEPSGYTGELF,NA,TRBV14,TRBJ2-2
ASSPRPRDRDGEYSNQPQH,NA,TRBV9,TRBJ1-5
SVLGLTDTQY,NA,TRBV29-1,TRBJ2-3
ASEVGLDYEQY,NA,TRBV2,TRBJ2-7
AWSKRTGGTSGSYNEQF,NA,TRBV30,TRBJ2-1
ASRHTQGRAGELF,NA,TRBV7-2,TRBJ2-2
ASSLRRTSGGTDTQY,NA,TRBV13,TRBJ2-3
AFSQAPTGYGYT,NA,TRBV30,TRBJ1-2
ASSQGQPNTEAF,NA,TRBV14,TRBJ1-1
ASSRVGEQF,NA,TRBV2,TRBJ2-1
ASSYLTGGVKETQY,once,TRBV6-5,TRBJ2-5
ASSLPSGGYNEQF,NA,TRBV5-1,TRBJ2-1
ASSQDEGQDTEAF,NA,TRBV4-1,TRBJ1-1
ASSAYQLGQANQPQH,NA,TRBV6-1,TRBJ1-5
AWRPPGQGYTDTQY,once,TRBV30,TRBJ2-3
ASTATGSAQPQH,NA,TRBV6-1,TRBJ1-5
ASSILVAGGQETQY,NA,TRBV19,TRBJ2-5
ASSVLQAF,NA,TRBV2,TRBJ1-1
ASSETGGITEAF,NA,TRBV6-5,TRBJ1-1